This T cell receptor beta chain emerged from a study of beta chain features in type 1 diabetes. Regarding the study as a whole: Among patients with Type 1 diabetes, TCRB CDR3s were moderately but significantly shorter in every one of the four CD4+ subsets. The naive, central memory and Treg TCRB repertoires showed an apparent similarity that was greater among patients than among healthy donors.

This clone was seen more than once but under ten times. Its cognate antigen is unknown. From germline, CDR1 is LNHDA and CDR2 SQIVND (reference sequence). CDR3 length: 16 amino acids. The junction had 14 bases not matched to a gene; V was cut back by 6 bases and J by 3 bases. TCRB transcripts that were expressed got sequenced, as all of the isolated RNA had been reverse transcribed. Measured with immunoSEQ multiplex PCR; TCRdb has only the in-frame clones, and not every one. The table records 350,000 to 400,000 clones, around 12% of them present only once. Material: naive CD4+ T cells from blood. The gene calls are TRBV19 and TRBJ2-7, with 7 positions matching TRBD1. This receptor was taken from a woman younger than 30 with type 1 diabetes. The chain's CDR3 is CASSLDRERLHYEQYF. CDR3 coding DNA: TGTGCCAGTAGCCTCGACAGGGAACGGCTACACTACGAGCAGTACTTC.